This TCR beta chain was identified during a study of human T cells and chemical hapten exposure (dated by TCRdb to about 2021). Turning to the overall study: For sensitization, 2% DPC in acetone was applied to an approximately 2 cm by approximately 2 cm area of upper inner arm skin. Blood was sampled from patients pre-sensitization (week 0) and at 2, 6 and about 24 weeks after DPC sensitization. This study followed changes in the peripheral blood TCR repertoire in vivo during primary and secondary sensitization of alopecia patients to the hapten diphenylcyclopropenone (DPC). Throughout the approximately 25-week study period, patients were also given weekly therapeutic DPC doses on the scalp. The patient cohort, mostly female, included alopecia areata with under or over 50% scalp involvement, alopecia totalis and alopecia universalis. The libraries were sequenced as a pool, and the TCR yield per sample differed mostly because of small variations in library volumes within the pool. Patch tests used Finn chambers with 0.01% DPC on the upper back, scored after 6 days by International Contact Dermatitis Research Group standards. Around 30 alopecia patients provided blood for TCR sequencing at one to four time points (pre-sensitization, 2, 6 and 24 weeks).

Remarks on this clonotype: The specificity of this receptor is unknown. Nothing much larger sits one base from this clone, and base qualities are not available.

CDR1 and CDR2 are drawn from the germline V gene (reference sequence): SEHNR, FQNEAQ. Trimming removed 3 bases from V and 2 bases from J, leaving 16 bases between the germline ends. Including the terminal cysteine and phenylalanine, the CDR3 comprises 16 residues. Only CDR3 DNA remains: 48 bases, in frame from the first base. The research as a whole found: All patients had alopecia, a presumed autoimmune disease, so their immune response might differ from that of healthy individuals. A positive correlation was found between the number of PT1 expanded TCRs and patch test score, with significance reached at thresholds 8, 16 and 32 but not 4. Expanded TCRs formed significantly more large CDR3 similarity clusters than pre-sensitization or healthy control sets, consistent with antigen-driven responses. After repeated subsampling, changes were observed in the strength of the expansion versus patch-test correlation and in the threshold at which the correlation became significant. DPC sensitization did not change the number of TCRs with a frequency above 1 in 1000, and there was no evidence of changes in global repertoire structure.

In the paper's terms, the time point label means: patch test 1, 2 weeks after DPC sensitization. This specimen's treatment or condition label, interpreted: therapeutic diphenylcyclopropenone sensitization with weekly scalp DPC. At every patch-test visit, the blood draw took place before the patch test was put on. Eligible patients were aged 18 to 70, diagnosed with alopecia, deemed suitable for DPC therapy, and excluded if pregnant. Total RNA was extracted from unfractionated whole blood collected in Tempus Blood RNA tubes. Library construction relied on RACE. The instrument was a NextSeq 500. Library preparation attached unique molecular identifiers to individual cDNA molecules for quantitative, reproducible TCR counting. For every blood RNA sample, sequencing covered both the TCR alpha and TCR beta chains. In the source study's methods: A median of about 100,000 TCRs per sample was observed, with a range of about 23,224 to 700,000. The Decombinator software suite was used to annotate V, J and CDR3 in the TCR reads. Every sample was subsampled to the same number of TCRs (28,000) for the PS versus PT1 abundance plots. Expanded TCRs were defined as absent before sensitization and observed at least eight times at the 2-week time point. TCRdb's own reprocessing of the public reads used fastp at Q25 and MiXCR and kept productive beta chains. Entries are consolidated by CDR3 protein sequence, retaining the most common genes and DNA. TCRdb's processing, not the study's, gives the V and J calls here. In all, the sample holds 150,000 to 200,000 distinct CDR3 sequences, and approximately 15% of those were seen once. The biggest ten clones account for about 1.7% of the sample.

The chain is encoded by TRBV7-9 joined to TRBJ1-1, with no confident D gene call. This TCR was recovered from a woman aged 25 to 45 with alopecia areata. Some clones in this sample may be carry-over from other donors' samples. This material consisted of whole blood, taken in connection with sensitization to the hapten diphenylcyclopropenone (DPC). The CDR3 protein is CASSFNGNLVNTEAFF. The nucleotide sequence reads as follows: TGTGCCAGCAGCTTTAACGGAAACCTCGTAAACACTGAAGCTTTCTTT.